This T cell receptor beta chain was captured by sequencing in a study of graft-versus-host responses after intestinal transplantation. Study-wide context: After anti-thymocyte globulin induction, recipients took tacrolimus and steroids for 3 to 4 years.

Clones were sequenced by immunoSEQ multiplex PCR, and TCRdb holds only the in-frame ones, with some missing. The sample holds 90,000 to 150,000 clones, over 80% seen once. Broader study findings: Allografts of one patient group, those with graft-donor T cell macrochimerism, had high graft-versus-host to host-versus-graft clonal ratios. Some GvH clones appeared in ileal mucosa or blood before recipient bone marrow. An association linked early post-transplant HvG declines with peak circulating GvH clone levels.

Concerning this clone: Its antigen is unknown.

The V end lost 5 bases, the J end lost 5 bases, and 20 bases lay between the germline ends. This CDR3 region has 16 residues. Germline V gives CDR1 MDHEN, CDR2 SYDVKM. The TCR comes from a human donor who received an intestinal transplant. The sequencing used unstimulated CD4+ T cells sorted from spleen or lymph node cells, collected before intestinal transplant. The chain recombines TRBV28 with TRBJ2-3, with a tentative D call TRBD1 (6 bases). In nucleotides, the CDR3 is TGTGCCAGCAGTGCAACGACGAAGGGGGTCGAAGATACGCAGTATTTT. It codes for CASSATTKGVEDTQYF.